Listed below are T cell receptor beta chains from one sample, sequenced in a study of T-cell memory formation after mild COVID-19. TCRdb called the 5' RACE reads again in MiXCR, with one record for every CDR3 protein. Among about 49,000 distinct CDR3 sequences, around 7.3% were seen once, and the ten largest hold more than 1.3%. Sample: PBMCs or a T cell subset sorted from them (not recorded which). These receptor sequences come from a man between 18 and 35 years old who had mild COVID-19 (a few samples of this study predate the infection). Cell type and time point are not known. Each CDR3 is given with its conserved first and last residue. D genes are given only for firm matches. Not every row has a clone size; where given, it reads once, few, many or a size class.

d_gene: NA; abundance: NA; v_gene: TRBV6-2/TRBV6-3; j_gene: TRBJ2-3; CDR3nt: TGTGCCAGCAGTTCGGGGACAGATACGCAGTATTTT; CDR3aa: CASSSGTDTQYF
d_gene: NA; abundance: many; v_gene: TRBV29-1; j_gene: TRBJ2-5; CDR3nt: TGCAGCGTTGAAGACTCGGAAGAGACCCAGTACTTC; CDR3aa: CSVEDSEETQYF
d_gene: NA; abundance: many; v_gene: TRBV12-3/TRBV12-4; j_gene: TRBJ2-1; CDR3nt: TGTGCCAGCAGTCCTGGCCGCCCTCGGGTTAGTGAGCAGTTCTTC; CDR3aa: CASSPGRPRVSEQFF
d_gene: NA; abundance: few; v_gene: TRBV5-1; j_gene: TRBJ2-3; CDR3nt: TGCGCCAGCAGCCCTAGACTGAGCACAGATACGCAGTATTTT; CDR3aa: CASSPRLSTDTQYF
d_gene: NA; abundance: NA; v_gene: TRBV5-1; j_gene: TRBJ2-3; CDR3nt: TGCGCCAGCAGGTGGCAGGGGAAGGGGGATACGCAGTATTTT; CDR3aa: CASRWQGKGDTQYF
d_gene: NA; abundance: NA; v_gene: TRBV6-6; j_gene: TRBJ1-6; CDR3nt: TGTGCCAGCAGCCACTCCTATAATTCACCCCTCCACTTT; CDR3aa: CASSHSYNSPLHF
d_gene: NA; abundance: NA; v_gene: TRBV7-9; j_gene: TRBJ2-7; CDR3nt: TGTGCCAGCAGCCCCCCCTCCTACGAGCAGTACTTC; CDR3aa: CASSPPSYEQYF
d_gene: NA; abundance: many; v_gene: TRBV7-2; j_gene: TRBJ2-1; CDR3nt: TGTGCCAGCAGCTTAGGTCGGGGACAACTCGATGAGCAGTTCTTC; CDR3aa: CASSLGRGQLDEQFF
d_gene: TRBD2; abundance: many; v_gene: TRBV7-9; j_gene: TRBJ2-1; CDR3nt: TGTGCCAGCAGCTCAGGACTAGCGGGGAGCTCCTACAATGAGCAGTTCTTC; CDR3aa: CASSSGLAGSSYNEQFF
d_gene: TRBD1; abundance: NA; v_gene: TRBV7-9; j_gene: TRBJ1-3; CDR3nt: TGTGCCAGCAGCTACTCAGGGGGTGGAAACACCATATATTTT; CDR3aa: CASSYSGGGNTIYF
d_gene: NA; abundance: many; v_gene: TRBV27; j_gene: TRBJ2-3; CDR3nt: TGTGCCAGCAGTCCCCTGACCGCGGCGGGCCCATGGTATTTT; CDR3aa: CASSPLTAAGPWYF
d_gene: NA; abundance: many; v_gene: TRBV5-1; j_gene: TRBJ2-1; CDR3nt: TGCGCCAGCAGCTTGGTCCCCGCATCAGGGGAGCAGTTCTTC; CDR3aa: CASSLVPASGEQFF
d_gene: TRBD2; abundance: many; v_gene: TRBV10-3; j_gene: TRBJ2-3; CDR3nt: TGTGCCATCAGTGGCTCTAGCGGGGGTTACACAGATACGCAGTATTTT; CDR3aa: CAISGSSGGYTDTQYF
d_gene: NA; abundance: few; v_gene: TRBV12-3/TRBV12-4; j_gene: TRBJ2-7; CDR3nt: TGTGCCAGCAGTTTATCCGACACCTCCTACGAGCAGTACTTC; CDR3aa: CASSLSDTSYEQYF
d_gene: NA; abundance: many; v_gene: TRBV4-3; j_gene: TRBJ1-6; CDR3nt: TGCGCCAGCAGCCCAACCCAAGGGGCGCTGTCACCCCTCCACTTT; CDR3aa: CASSPTQGALSPLHF
d_gene: NA; abundance: many; v_gene: TRBV5-1; j_gene: TRBJ2-3; CDR3nt: TGCGCCAGCAGCTTGGCTCCGGGCGATACGCAGTATTTT; CDR3aa: CASSLAPGDTQYF
d_gene: NA; abundance: many; v_gene: TRBV11-2; j_gene: TRBJ2-1; CDR3nt: TGTGCCAGCAGCCGCGGCGTAGACAATGAGCAGTTCTTC; CDR3aa: CASSRGVDNEQFF
d_gene: TRBD2; abundance: many; v_gene: TRBV20-1; j_gene: TRBJ2-1; CDR3nt: TGCAGTGCCCGAGACGGGGGGGGTCCCTACAATGAGCAGTTCTTC; CDR3aa: CSARDGGGPYNEQFF
d_gene: NA; abundance: many; v_gene: TRBV6-1; j_gene: TRBJ2-4; CDR3nt: TGTGCCAGCAGTGAAGCCTCGGATGGAAACATTCAGTACTTC; CDR3aa: CASSEASDGNIQYF
d_gene: TRBD1; abundance: NA; v_gene: TRBV6-2/TRBV6-3; j_gene: TRBJ1-1; CDR3nt: TGTTCCAGCAGGGCGACAGGGGCCACTGAAGCTTTCTTT; CDR3aa: CSSRATGATEAFF
d_gene: TRBD1; abundance: few; v_gene: TRBV6-5; j_gene: TRBJ1-2; CDR3nt: TGTGCCAGCAGCCTACAGGGGGCAGGAGGCTATGGCTACACCTTC; CDR3aa: CASSLQGAGGYGYTF